The 23 T cell receptor beta chains given below trace back to one sample, sequenced in a study of blood T cell repertoires in COVID-19. Method: immunoSEQ multiplex PCR; TCRdb's copy keeps in-frame clones and lacks some. The sample lists 150,000 to 160,000 clones, roughly 78% occurring once. The specimen sequenced was peripheral blood. These receptors came from an elderly man with acute or convalescent COVID-19.

This chain uses TRBV5-5 with TRBJ2-3; D may be TRBD2 (6 bases). V was pared by 4 bases and J by 1 base, with 16 bases between. Germline assignment: CDR1 SGHKS and CDR2 YYEKEE (reference sequence). This CDR3 contains 16 residues. For the CDR3, the DNA is TGTGCCAGCAGCCCTCTGACGGGGGTTGGCACAGATACGCAGTATTTT. Translating it yields CASSPLTGVGTDTQYF.

The genes are TRBV19 and TRBJ1-2; D remains unclear. Germline CDR1 reads LNHDA; CDR2 reads SQIVND (reference sequence). Trimming took 0 bases from V and 8 from J, leaving 7 bases between them. The CDR3 totals 12 residues. CDR3 nucleotide sequence: TGTGCCAGTAGTATAGATCCAAGCGGCTACACCTTC. Its protein is CASSIDPSGYTF.

This clone has only one observation. This sequence joins TRBV7-3 and TRBJ2-3; 15 bases line up with TRBD2. The CDR3 covers 17 residues. CDR1 SGHTA and CDR2 FQGTGA come from the germline V gene. With V trimmed by 5 bases and J by 0 bases, 3 bases remained unmatched. CDR3 coding DNA: TGTGCCAGCAGCGGACTAGCGGGGGGGAAGAGCACAGATACGCAGTATTTT. Protein sequence: CASSGLAGGKSTDTQYF.

A word on this clone: This is likely a read error, given that the CDR3 carries no conserved phenylalanine or tryptophan at its end. Because the CDR3's place on the DNA is in doubt, the DNA is left out and the CDR3 is given as listed by TCRdb. This chain connects TRBV6-5 to TRBJ1-1; no DNA check was done on the table's D call, TRBD1. The CDR3 totals 13 residues, both ends included. Germline loops: CDR1 MNHEY, CDR2 SVGAGI. The CDR3: CASSRPGQGRLSM.

CDR3 bases: TGCGCCAGCAGCTCTGGACAGGGTATAGGTGGTAGAAAACTGTTTTTT. Protein: CASSSGQGIGGRKLFF. The genes are TRBV5-1 and TRBJ1-4, with TRBD1 matching over 8 bases. In germline, CDR1 is SGHRS, CDR2 YFSETQ. Trimming cost V 3 bases and J 10 bases; bases outside gene matches: 14. The CDR3 covers 16 residues.

V gene TRBV2 combines with J gene TRBJ2-7, with TRBD2 matching 7 bases. Germline trimming cut 2 bases from V and 2 bases from J; bases unmatched to any gene: 6. The CDR3 length is 15 residues. Per germline, CDR1 SNHLY and CDR2 FYNNEI. In nucleotides, the CDR3 is TGTGCCAGCAGTGAACTGGGGGGAGGGACCTACGAGCAGTACTTC. This sequence encodes CASSELGGGTYEQYF.

This clone showed up just once. The chain carries TRBV7-2 and TRBJ2-7; weak D call: TRBD2 (5 bases). Trimming took 5 bases from V and 0 from J, leaving 14 bases between them. CDR3 length: 15 amino acids. Germline V gene sequence: CDR1 SGHTA, CDR2 FQGNSA. Here the CDR3 reads CASSPRLTSSYEQYF. CDR3 nucleotide sequence: TGTGCCAGCAGCCCCCGACTTACTAGCTCCTACGAGCAGTACTTC. The full variable domain, completed using reference TRBV7-2 and TRBJ2-7, is GAGVSQSPSNKVTEKGKDVELRCDPISGHTALYWYRQSLGQGLEFLIYFQGNSAPDKSGLPSDRFSAERTGGSVSTLTIQRTQQEDSAVYLCASSPRLTSSYEQYFGPGTRLTVT.

This chain connects TRBV7-2 to TRBJ2-1, with 8 positions matching TRBD2. V was clipped by 2 bases and J by 5 bases; unmatched bases: 11. The CDR3 covers 17 residues. Germline V gene data show CDR1 as SGHTA and CDR2 as FQGNSA. CDR3: CASSLMGRRRGDNEQFF. Here the CDR3 DNA reads TGTGCCAGCAGCTTAATGGGACGAAGGCGGGGGGACAATGAGCAGTTCTTC.

This chain connects TRBV5-1 to TRBJ1-1; 7 positions match TRBD1. In germline, CDR1 is SGHRS, CDR2 YFSETQ. With 2 bases clipped from V and 1 base from J, the junction kept 8 bases outside the gene matches. The CDR3 extends over 16 amino acids. CDR3 DNA: TGCGCCAGCAGCTTACAGGGGCGCCTGGAGAACACTGAAGCTTTCTTT. Translation: CASSLQGRLENTEAFF. The full variable domain, completed using reference TRBV5-1 and TRBJ1-1, is KAGVTQTPRYLIKTRGQQVTLSCSPISGHRSVSWYQQTPGQGLQFLFEYFSETQRNKGNFPGRFSGRQFSNSRSEMNVSTLELGDSALYLCASSLQGRLENTEAFFGQGTRLTVV.

This clone was counted at least ten times. This chain uses TRBV6-5 with TRBJ1-4, with D hard to call. CDR3 length: 11 residues. From germline, CDR1 is MNHEY and CDR2 SVGAGI. Trimming removed 8 bases at V and 7 bases at J, with 8 bases between. In DNA, the CDR3 is TGTGCCAGCGCTCGCGGTGAAAAACTGTTTTTT. Its translation is CASARGEKLFF.

V is TRBV18 and J is TRBJ1-6, with a weak D call TRBD1 (6 bases). The CDR3 loop spans 14 amino acids. Germline assignment: CDR1 KGHSH and CDR2 LQKENI. V dropped 2 bases and J dropped 10 bases, with 12 bases sitting between them. The CDR3 bases are TGTGCCAGCTCACCAACGGCAGGGGACTCACCCCTCCACTTT. This translates into CASSPTAGDSPLHF.

The genes are TRBV4-1 and TRBJ2-3; D is unresolved. The length of the CDR3 is 16 residues. V shed 4 bases and J shed 1 base, with 15 bases lying between them. Germline V lookup: CDR1 MGHRA, CDR2 YSYEKL. The CDR3 coding sequence is TGCGCCAGCAGCCCCGCTAGTCAACTGGGCACAGATACGCAGTATTTT. It codes for CASSPASQLGTDTQYF.

This chain connects TRBV5-1 to TRBJ2-1; 14 nucleotides line up with TRBD2. Germline trimming cut 3 bases from V and 5 bases from J; bases unmatched to any gene: 1. Germline CDR1 SGHRS, CDR2 YFSETQ. This CDR3 comprises 15 residues. CDR3 nucleotides: TGCGCCAGCAGCTGGACTAGCGGGGGGCACAATGAGCAGTTCTTC. It specifies CASSWTSGGHNEQFF.

The chain recombines TRBV18 with TRBJ1-2; 8 bases map to TRBD1. The CDR3 contains 14 residues. J gave up 4 bases and V 3 bases, and 4 bases lay outside the gene matches. Looked up from germline, CDR1 is KGHSH and CDR2 is LQKENI. CDR3 coding DNA: TGTGCCAGCTCACCGGACAGGGAGGCCTATGGCTACACCTTC. Encoded protein: CASSPDREAYGYTF.

This chain joins TRBV12-3 or TRBV12-4 and TRBJ1-1, with 9 positions matching TRBD1. Unmatched junction bases numbered 8, after V lost 11 bases and J lost 4 bases. The CDR3 length is 13 residues. CDR3 protein: CACHRGLGTEAFF. DNA for the CDR3: TGTGCCTGCCACAGGGGGCTGGGCACTGAAGCTTTCTTT.

The J gene is TRBJ1-1, the V gene TRBV10-2, with unresolved D. The CDR3 covers 14 residues. Germline lookup yields CDR1 WSHSY and CDR2 SAAADI. Trimming removed 1 base at V and 6 bases at J, with 12 bases between. CDR3 residues: CASSELGGESEAFF. CDR3 DNA sequence: TGCGCCAGCAGTGAGTTAGGCGGGGAGTCTGAAGCTTTCTTT.

The chain has TRBV30 and TRBJ2-7; 11 positions match TRBD2. V shed 4 bases and J 4 bases; nucleotides not matched to a gene: 6. The germline CDR1 and CDR2 sequences are GTSNPN and SVGIG (reference sequence). CDR3 size: 14 residues. The CDR3 region is CAWIRTSGGYEQYF. Written as DNA, the CDR3 is TGTGCCTGGATCCGAACTAGCGGGGGTTACGAGCAGTACTTC.

This chain links TRBV5-1 with TRBJ2-3; 8 nucleotides agree with TRBD2. This CDR3 spans 15 amino acids. With V trimmed by 2 bases and J by 0 bases, 2 bases remained unmatched. Germline CDR1 SGHRS, CDR2 YFSETQ. CDR3 DNA sequence: TGCGCCAGCAGCTTTAGCGGGGAGAGCACAGATACGCAGTATTTT. Its protein is CASSFSGESTDTQYF.

For the CDR3, the DNA is TGTGCCAGCAGCGAAGGGGTTCCTAATGAAAAACTGTTTTTT. Protein: CASSEGVPNEKLFF. The genes are TRBV11-1 and TRBJ1-4, with D possibly being TRBD1 (5 bases). Per germline, CDR1 SGHAT and CDR2 FQDESV (reference sequence). V lost 5 bases to trimming and J lost 3 bases, with 10 bases between them. This CDR3 contains 14 residues.

This chain connects TRBV3-1 (or the pseudogene TRBV3-2) to TRBJ2-1; perhaps TRBD1 as D (6 bases). The CDR3 is 14 residues long. In germline, CDR1 is LGHDT, CDR2 YNNKEL (reference sequence). V dropped 2 bases and J dropped 5 bases, with 10 bases sitting between them. As DNA, the CDR3 is TGTGCCAGCAGCCAATCCAACAGGGACAATGAGCAGTTCTTC. Amino acids: CASSQSNRDNEQFF.

This clone was observed a single time. J is TRBJ2-5 and V is TRBV2, with a tentative D call TRBD1 (6 bases). This CDR3 spans 13 amino acids. Between the trimmed V and J ends, which lost 6 bases and 5 bases, there was a span of 13 bases. Germline V gene sequence: CDR1 SNHLY, CDR2 FYNNEI. CDR3 residues: CASRGAGEETQYF. The DNA for the CDR3 is TGTGCCAGCAGGGGGGCAGGGGAGGAGACCCAGTACTTC.

This chain links TRBV10-2 with TRBJ2-1, with D perhaps matching TRBD2 (7 bases). CDR3 length equals 13 residues. Germline V gene sequence: CDR1 WSHSY, CDR2 SAAADI. V was trimmed by 8 bases and J by 7 bases, leaving 15 bases between them. The CDR3 is CASGGGGANEQFF. In DNA, the CDR3 is TGCGCCAGCGGGGGTGGGGGGGCAAATGAGCAGTTCTTC.

V and J are TRBV6-2 or TRBV6-3 and TRBJ2-2, with D perhaps TRBD2 (5 bases). This CDR3 contains 15 residues. In germline, CDR1 is MNHEY, CDR2 SVGEGT. With 2 bases removed from V and 2 bases from J, the gap between germline ends came to 9 bases. The DNA of the CDR3 is TGTGCCAGCAGTTACAATCGGGGTAACACCGGGGAGCTGTTTTTT. Translated, it gives CASSYNRGNTGELFF.